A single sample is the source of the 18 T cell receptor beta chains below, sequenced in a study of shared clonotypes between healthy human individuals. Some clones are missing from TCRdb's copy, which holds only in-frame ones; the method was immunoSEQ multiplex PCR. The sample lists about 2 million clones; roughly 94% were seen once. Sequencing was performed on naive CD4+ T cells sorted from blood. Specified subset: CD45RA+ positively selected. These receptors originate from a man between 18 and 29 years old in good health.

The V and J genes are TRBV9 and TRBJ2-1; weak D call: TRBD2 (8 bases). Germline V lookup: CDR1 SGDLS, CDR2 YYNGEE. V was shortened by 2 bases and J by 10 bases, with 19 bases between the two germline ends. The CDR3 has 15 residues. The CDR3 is CASSVQGTAGDEQFF. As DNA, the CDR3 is TGTGCCAGCAGCGTTCAGGGGACAGCGGGAGACGAGCAGTTCTTC.

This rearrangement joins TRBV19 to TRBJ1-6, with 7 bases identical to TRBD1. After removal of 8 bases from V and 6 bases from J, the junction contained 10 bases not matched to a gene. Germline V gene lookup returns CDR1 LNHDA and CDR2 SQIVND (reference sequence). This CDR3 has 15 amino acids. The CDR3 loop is CASSPAGQLNSPLHF. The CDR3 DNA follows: TGTGCCAGTTCTCCGGCGGGACAGCTTAATTCACCCCTCCACTTT.

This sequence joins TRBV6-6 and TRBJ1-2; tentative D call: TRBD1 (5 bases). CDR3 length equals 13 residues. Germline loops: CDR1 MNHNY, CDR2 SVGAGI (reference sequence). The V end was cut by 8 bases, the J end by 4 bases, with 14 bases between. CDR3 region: CASQDRGAYGYTF. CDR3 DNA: TGTGCCAGCCAGGACCGAGGGGCCTATGGCTACACCTTC.

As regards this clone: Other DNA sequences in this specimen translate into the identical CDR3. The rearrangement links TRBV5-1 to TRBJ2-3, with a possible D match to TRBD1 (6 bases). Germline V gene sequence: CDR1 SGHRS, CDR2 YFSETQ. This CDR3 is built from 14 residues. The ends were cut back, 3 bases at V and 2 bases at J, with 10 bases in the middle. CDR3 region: CASSSGENTDTQYF. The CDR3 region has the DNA TGCGCCAGCAGCTCAGGGGAAAACACAGATACGCAGTATTTT.

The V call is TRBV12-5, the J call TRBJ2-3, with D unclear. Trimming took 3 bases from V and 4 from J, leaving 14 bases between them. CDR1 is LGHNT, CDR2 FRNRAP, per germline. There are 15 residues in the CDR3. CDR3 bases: TGTGCTAGTGGTTTCAGAACTAATATACCAGATACGCAGTATTTT. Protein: CASGFRTNIPDTQYF.

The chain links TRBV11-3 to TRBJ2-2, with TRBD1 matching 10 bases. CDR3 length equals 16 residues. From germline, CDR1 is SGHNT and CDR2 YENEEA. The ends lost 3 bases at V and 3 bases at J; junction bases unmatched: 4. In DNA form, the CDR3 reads TGTGCCAGCAGCTTCGGGACAGGGGACTACACCGGGGAGCTGTTTTTT. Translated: CASSFGTGDYTGELFF.

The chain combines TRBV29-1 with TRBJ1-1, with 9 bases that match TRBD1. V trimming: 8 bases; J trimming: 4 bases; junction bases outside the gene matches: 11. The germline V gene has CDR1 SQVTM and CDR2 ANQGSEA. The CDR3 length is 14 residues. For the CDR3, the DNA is TGCAGCCCCAGAAAACAGGGGGCGAGCACTGAAGCTTTCTTT. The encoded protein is CSPRKQGASTEAFF.

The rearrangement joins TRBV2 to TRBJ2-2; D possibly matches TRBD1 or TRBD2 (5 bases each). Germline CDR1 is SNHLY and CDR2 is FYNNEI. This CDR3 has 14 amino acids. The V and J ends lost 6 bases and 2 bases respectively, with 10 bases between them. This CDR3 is CASRGVINTGELFF. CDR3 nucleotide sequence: TGTGCCAGCAGGGGGGTAATTAACACCGGGGAGCTGTTTTTT.

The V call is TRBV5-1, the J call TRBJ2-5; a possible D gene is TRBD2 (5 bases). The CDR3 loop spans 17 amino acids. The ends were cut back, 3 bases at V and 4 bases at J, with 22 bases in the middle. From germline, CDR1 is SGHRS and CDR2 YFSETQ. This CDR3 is CASSSRPSGIESETQYF. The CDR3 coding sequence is TGCGCCAGCAGCTCCCGCCCAAGCGGAATCGAGTCAGAGACCCAGTACTTC.

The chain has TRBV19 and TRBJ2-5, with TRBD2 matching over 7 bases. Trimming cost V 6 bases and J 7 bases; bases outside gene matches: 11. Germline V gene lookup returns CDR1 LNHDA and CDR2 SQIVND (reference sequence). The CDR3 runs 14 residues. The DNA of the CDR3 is TGTGCCAGTAGCAGCGTTAGCGGGCTCGGGACCCAGTACTTC. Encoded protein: CASSSVSGLGTQYF.

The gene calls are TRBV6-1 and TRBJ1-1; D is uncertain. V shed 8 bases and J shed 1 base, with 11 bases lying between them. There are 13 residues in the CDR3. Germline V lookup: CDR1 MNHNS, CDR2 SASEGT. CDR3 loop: CASGLLPNTEAFF. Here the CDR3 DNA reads TGTGCCAGCGGCCTTTTACCGAACACTGAAGCTTTCTTT.

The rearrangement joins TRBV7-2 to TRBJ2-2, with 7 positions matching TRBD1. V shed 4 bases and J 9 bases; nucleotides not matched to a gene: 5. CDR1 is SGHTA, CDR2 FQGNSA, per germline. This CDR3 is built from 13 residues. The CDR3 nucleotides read TGTGCCAGCAGCTCCCTACAGGGGAGGGAGCTGTTTTTT. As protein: CASSSLQGRELFF.

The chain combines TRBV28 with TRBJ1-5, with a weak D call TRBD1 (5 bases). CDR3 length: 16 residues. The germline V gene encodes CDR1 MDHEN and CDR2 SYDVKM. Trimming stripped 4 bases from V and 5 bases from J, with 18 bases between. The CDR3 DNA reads TGTGCCAGCAGTTCCCCCGCGAGGGGCATGTATCAGCCCCAGCATTTT. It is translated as CASSSPARGMYQPQHF. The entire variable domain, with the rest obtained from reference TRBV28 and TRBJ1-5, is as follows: DVKVTQSSRYLVKRTGEKVFLECVQDMDHENMFWYRQDPGLGLRLIYFSYDVKMKEKGDIPEGYSVSREKKERFSLILESASTNQTSMYLCASSSPARGMYQPQHFGDGTRLSIL.

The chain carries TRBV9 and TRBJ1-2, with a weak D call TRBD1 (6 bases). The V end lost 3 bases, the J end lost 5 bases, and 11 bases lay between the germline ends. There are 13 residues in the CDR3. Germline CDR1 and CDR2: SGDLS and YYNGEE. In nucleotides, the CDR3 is TGTGCCAGCAGCGGGACAGTACGGTATGGCTACACCTTC. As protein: CASSGTVRYGYTF.

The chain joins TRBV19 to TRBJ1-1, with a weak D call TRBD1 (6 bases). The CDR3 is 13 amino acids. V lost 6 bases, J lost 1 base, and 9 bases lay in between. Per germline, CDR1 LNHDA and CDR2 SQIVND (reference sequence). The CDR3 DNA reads TGTGCCAGTAGCCAGACAGGGAACACTGAAGCTTTCTTT. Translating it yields CASSQTGNTEAFF.

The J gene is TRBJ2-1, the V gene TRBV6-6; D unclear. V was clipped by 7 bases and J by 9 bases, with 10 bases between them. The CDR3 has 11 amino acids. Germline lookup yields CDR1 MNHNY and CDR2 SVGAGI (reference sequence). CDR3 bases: TGTGCCAGCACTTTCCTGGGTGAGCAGTTCTTC. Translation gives CASTFLGEQFF.

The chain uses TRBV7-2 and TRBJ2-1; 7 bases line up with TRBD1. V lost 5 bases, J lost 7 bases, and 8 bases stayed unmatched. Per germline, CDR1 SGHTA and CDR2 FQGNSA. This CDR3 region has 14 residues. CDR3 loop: CASSPRQGGNEQFF. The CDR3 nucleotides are TGTGCCAGCAGCCCCAGACAGGGTGGGAATGAGCAGTTCTTC.

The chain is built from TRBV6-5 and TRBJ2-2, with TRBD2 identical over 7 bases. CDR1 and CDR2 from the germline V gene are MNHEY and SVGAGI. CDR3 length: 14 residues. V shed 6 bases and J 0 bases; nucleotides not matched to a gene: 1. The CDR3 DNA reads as TGTGCCAGCAGACGGGGGGCGAACACCGGGGAGCTGTTTTTT. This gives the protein CASRRGANTGELFF.